This TCR beta chain is drawn from a study of shared clonotypes between healthy human individuals. Germline lookup yields CDR1 SGHNT and CDR2 YYREEE (reference sequence). The ends were cut back, 0 bases at V and 1 base at J, with 7 bases in the middle. The CDR3 contains 14 residues. The authors split each subset's genomic DNA evenly across several immunoSEQ plates. Measured with immunoSEQ multiplex PCR; TCRdb has only the in-frame clones, and not every one. In the table there are some 2,500,000 clones, roughly 93% of which are singletons. This TCR was recovered from a man between 18 and 29 years old in good health. Some clones in this sample may be carry-over from other donors' samples. Sequencing input: naive CD4+ T cells from PBMCs. Subset defined: CD45RA+ positively selected. The chain uses TRBV5-4 and TRBJ2-5; either TRBD1 or TRBD2 may fit D (6 bases each). CDR3 in amino acids: CASSLEGGQETQYF. The CDR3, as DNA: TGTGCCAGCAGCTTGGAGGGGGGCCAAGAGACCCAGTACTTC.